The rows below give T cell receptor beta chains drawn from one sample of a study of long-term antiretroviral therapy in people with HIV. Method: immunoSEQ multiplex PCR; TCRdb's copy keeps in-frame clones and lacks some. This sample carries roughly 30,000 clones, 70% to 90% of them seen once, and the ten largest clones take 3% to 4.5%. Sequencing used unsorted PBMCs, obtained 1.8 years after starting antiretroviral therapy. These receptors originate from a woman between 18 and 29 years old with HIV. Both conserved end residues are part of each CDR3. Each record gives: CDR3 protein, CDR3 DNA, clone size, V gene, J gene, D gene. The D gene is left open where the match is weak. Not all rows give a size; the values are once, few, many and, for expanded clones, a class.

CAISESSQYEQYF	TGTGCCATCAGTGAGTCGTCACAGTACGAGCAGTACTTC	.	TRBV10-3	TRBJ2-7	.
CASSKSLYTEAFF	TGTGCCAGCAGCAAATCCCTTTACACTGAAGCTTTCTTT	.	TRBV6-6	TRBJ1-1	.
CASSPLGTAYQPQHF	TGCGCCAGCAGCCCACTTGGGACGGCCTATCAGCCCCAGCATTTT	once	TRBV4-1	TRBJ1-5	.
CASSQALRDSSYNEQFF	TGTGCCAGCAGCCAAGCTCTCCGGGACAGCTCCTACAATGAGCAGTTCTTC	.	TRBV4-2	TRBJ2-1	TRBD1
CATDRVSYEQYF	TGTGCCACCGACAGGGTTTCCTACGAGCAGTACTTC	.	TRBV2	TRBJ2-7	TRBD1
CASSNNRGSNEQFF	TGTGCCAGTAGTAACAACAGGGGATCCAATGAGCAGTTCTTC	.	TRBV19	TRBJ2-1	TRBD1
CASRGQGASNQPQHF	TGTGCCAGCAGGGGACAGGGGGCAAGTAATCAGCCCCAGCATTTT	.	TRBV6-5	TRBJ1-5	TRBD1
CASSKGSQGNEQFF	TGTGCCAGCAGCAAGGGGTCCCAGGGGAATGAGCAGTTCTTC	once	TRBV11-3	TRBJ2-1	.
CASSLDRAGNTIYF	TGTGCCAGCAGCTTAGACAGAGCTGGAAACACCATATATTTT	.	TRBV5-4	TRBJ1-3	.
CASSTPSPTFGEKLFF	TGTGCCAGCAGTACCCCGAGCCCTACGTTCGGGGAAAAACTGTTTTTT	.	TRBV2	TRBJ1-4	.
CASSQRTVDEKLFF	TGTGCCAGCAGCCAACGGACAGTGGATGAAAAACTGTTTTTT	.	TRBV4-2	TRBJ1-4	.
CASSETYGDYEQYF	TGTGCCAGCAGTGAAACGTACGGGGACTACGAGCAGTACTTC	.	TRBV6-1	TRBJ2-7	.
CASRDRGYGELFF	TGTGCCAGCAGGGACAGGGGGTACGGGGAGCTGTTTTTT	.	TRBV28	TRBJ2-2	TRBD1
CASSPKRSAGGYDFGELFF	TGTGCCAGCAGCCCAAAACGCTCAGCGGGAGGGTATGATTTCGGGGAGCTGTTTTTT	.	TRBV7-9	TRBJ2-2	TRBD2
CATSRVLAGAGEQFF	TGTGCCACCAGCAGAGTCCTAGCGGGAGCCGGTGAGCAGTTCTTC	.	TRBV15	TRBJ2-1	TRBD2
CASSPIPDRNEKLFF	TGTGCCAGCAGTCCCATCCCGGACCGGAATGAAAAACTGTTTTTT	.	TRBV6-5	TRBJ1-4	.
CALGTSGSNEQFF	TGTGCCCTTGGGACTAGCGGGAGCAATGAGCAGTTCTTC	.	TRBV10-3	TRBJ2-1	TRBD2
CASSPQGRGGPTYNEQFF	TGTGCCAGCAGCCCCCAGGGCCGGGGAGGGCCGACCTACAATGAGCAGTTCTTC	.	TRBV7-6	TRBJ2-1	TRBD2
CASSQSGLAEADTQYF	TGCGCCAGCAGCCAATCGGGACTAGCCGAGGCAGATACGCAGTATTTT	once	TRBV4-3	TRBJ2-3	TRBD2
CASSATGPTVGNTGELFF	TGTGCCAGCAGTGCCACCGGGCCCACGGTCGGAAACACCGGGGAGCTGTTTTTT	.	TRBV12-1	TRBJ2-2	.
CASSLFGAYRTDTQYF	TGTGCCAGCAGCCTTTTTGGAGCCTACCGCACAGATACGCAGTATTTT	once	TRBV28	TRBJ2-3	.
CASSQGDNRVYGYTF	TGTGCCAGCAGTCAAGGGGATAACAGGGTCTATGGCTACACCTTC	once	TRBV25-1	TRBJ1-2	.
CASSANPGQGIGEKLFF	TGTGCCAGCAGCGCGAACCCGGGACAGGGGATAGGAGAAAAACTGTTTTTT	.	TRBV9	TRBJ1-4	TRBD1
CASREAGPKNIQYF	TGCGCCAGCAGGGAAGCGGGTCCCAAAAACATTCAGTACTTC	once	TRBV10-2	TRBJ2-4	.
CASSLSIGSEQYF	TGTGCCAGCAGTTTATCGATAGGGAGCGAGCAGTACTTC	.	TRBV27	TRBJ2-7	.
CASSFRGGEQYF	TGTGCCAGCAGCTTCAGGGGGGGGGAGCAGTACTTC	.	TRBV7-2	TRBJ2-7	.
CASSSGGAEAFF	TGTGCCAGCAGCTCTGGGGGGGCTGAAGCTTTCTTT	.	TRBV5-6	TRBJ1-1	.
CASSLKGSYEQYF	TGTGCCAGCAGCTTAAAGGGGTCCTACGAGCAGTACTTC	.	TRBV7-9	TRBJ2-7	.
CASSFLTIWETQYF	TGTGCCAGCAGCTTCCTAACAATTTGGGAGACCCAGTACTTC	.	TRBV7-8	TRBJ2-5	.
CASSLRDSNQPQHF	TGTGCCAGCAGCTTAAGGGACAGCAATCAGCCCCAGCATTTT	.	TRBV7-2	TRBJ1-5	.
CASSYPRTGNADTQYF	TGTGCCAGCAGTTACCCTAGGACAGGGAACGCAGATACGCAGTATTTT	.	TRBV28	TRBJ2-3	TRBD1
CASLGTRRYEQYF	TGTGCCAGCCTAGGGACACGTCGGTACGAGCAGTACTTC	.	TRBV28	TRBJ2-7	.
CASSLWGGHPSNQPQHF	TGTGCCAGCAGTTTATGGGGGGGACACCCTAGCAATCAGCCCCAGCATTTT	.	TRBV28	TRBJ1-5	.
CASSGFSRDTQYF	TGTGCCAGCAGTGGGTTTAGCCGGGATACGCAGTATTTT	.	TRBV2	TRBJ2-3	.
CASSLTSEGRKSGELFF	TGTGCCAGCAGCTTAACGTCTGAAGGGAGGAAAAGCGGGGAGCTGTTTTTT	.	TRBV7-3	TRBJ2-2	.
CASTARQIANEKLFF	TGTGCCAGTACCGCCCGGCAGATAGCTAATGAAAAACTGTTTTTT	few	TRBV27	TRBJ1-4	.
CASSQDGAGTLNEKLFF	TGCGCCAGCAGCCAAGATGGGGCCGGGACACTGAATGAAAAACTGTTTTTT	.	TRBV4-1	TRBJ1-4	.
CASTRQGDRNQPQHF	TGTGCCAGTACCCGACAGGGGGATCGCAATCAGCCCCAGCATTTT	few	TRBV19	TRBJ1-5	TRBD1
CASSQRTGGSEKLFF	TGTGCCAGCAGCCAACGGACAGGGGGCTCTGAAAAACTGTTTTTT	.	TRBV16	TRBJ1-4	TRBD1
CASGLGAGEQYF	TGTGCTAGTGGTTTAGGGGCGGGCGAGCAGTACTTC	large	TRBV12-5	TRBJ2-7	.
CASSAGLAGLYNEQFF	TGTGCCAGCAGCGCGGGACTAGCGGGCCTCTACAATGAGCAGTTCTTC	.	TRBV7-2	TRBJ2-1	TRBD2
CASSFSRESTGYEQYF	TGTGCCAGCAGCTTTTCGAGAGAATCCACAGGGTACGAGCAGTACTTC	.	TRBV7-9	TRBJ2-7	.
CSVVGSAREQYF	TGCAGCGTTGTAGGCTCTGCCCGCGAGCAGTACTTC	.	TRBV29-1	TRBJ2-7	.
CASIDPTDTQYF	TGTGCCAGCATAGATCCCACAGATACGCAGTATTTT	.	TRBV25-1	TRBJ2-3	.
CASTRDREDNVLTF	TGTGCCAGCACTCGGGACAGGGAAGACAACGTCCTGACTTTC	.	TRBV18	TRBJ2-6	TRBD1
CASSLNKGDTGELFF	TGTGCCAGCAGCTTAAATAAGGGGGACACCGGGGAGCTGTTTTTT	.	TRBV7-3	TRBJ2-2	.
CASSHATGLTGELFF	TGTGCCAGCTCACACGCGACAGGACTTACCGGGGAGCTGTTTTTT	few	TRBV18	TRBJ2-2	.
CASSPSDHEQFF	TGTGCCAGCAGCCCCAGCGATCATGAGCAGTTCTTC	.	TRBV6-5	TRBJ2-1	.
CASSEALLPDSLNEKLFF	TGTGCCAGCAGTGAAGCGCTACTGCCGGACAGCCTTAATGAAAAACTGTTTTTT	.	TRBV6-1	TRBJ1-4	.
CSVSGTSGRAGQFF	TGCAGCGTATCCGGGACTAGCGGGAGGGCCGGGCAGTTCTTC	.	TRBV29-1	TRBJ2-1	TRBD2
CASSPRGGALYGYTF	TGTGCCAGCAGCCCAAGGGGGGGGGCTCTCTATGGCTACACCTTC	.	TRBV7-3	TRBJ1-2	.
CASSKQGYETQYF	TGTGCCAGCAGCAAACAGGGGTATGAGACCCAGTACTTC	once	TRBV5-4	TRBJ2-5	TRBD1
CASSTRDRSLDEQFF	TGTGCCAGCAGCACCCGGGACAGGTCCCTCGATGAGCAGTTCTTC	.	TRBV13	TRBJ2-1	TRBD1
CASSLGLAGPPGEQYF	TGCGCCAGCAGCTTGGGCCTAGCGGGCCCCCCCGGCGAGCAGTACTTC	.	TRBV5-1	TRBJ2-7	TRBD2
CASSVGQSTYNEQFF	TGTGCCAGCAGCGTAGGGCAGAGCACCTACAATGAGCAGTTCTTC	.	TRBV9	TRBJ2-1	.
CASRADRSSYEQYF	TGTGCCAGCAGGGCGGACAGGAGCTCCTACGAGCAGTACTTC	once	TRBV28	TRBJ2-7	TRBD1
CASSSPGLPNEQFF	TGTGCCAGCAGCTCCCCGGGACTACCTAATGAGCAGTTCTTC	.	TRBV7-2	TRBJ2-1	TRBD2
CASSPEGARNEKLFF	TGTGCCAGCAGCCCAGAGGGGGCACGAAATGAAAAACTGTTTTTT	.	TRBV9	TRBJ1-4	TRBD1
CASSIVRLAGMRWEQFF	TGTGCCAGCAGTATCGTCCGACTAGCGGGAATGAGGTGGGAGCAGTTCTTC	.	TRBV28	TRBJ2-1	TRBD2
CASSPDNSGNTIYF	TGTGCCAGTAGCCCCGACAACTCTGGAAACACCATATATTTT	.	TRBV19	TRBJ1-3	.